The 12 T cell receptor beta chains below come from one sample, sequenced in a study of blood T cell repertoires in COVID-19. Assay used: immunoSEQ multiplex PCR; TCRdb lists only in-frame clones, some missing. The table records more than 250,000 clones, 86% of them present only once. Specimen: peripheral blood. These receptors were taken from a man younger than 30 with active or convalescent COVID-19.

The gene calls are TRBV5-1 and TRBJ2-3; TRBD2 matches at 10 bases. The CDR3 loop spans 16 amino acids. V dropped 0 bases and J dropped 3; count of bases not matched to a gene: 4. Germline CDR1 is SGHRS and CDR2 is YFSETQ. CDR3: CASSLELAGDTDTQYF. As DNA, the CDR3 is TGCGCCAGCAGCTTGGAGCTAGCGGGGGATACAGATACGCAGTATTTT.

This sequence joins TRBV2 and TRBJ2-6; TRBD2 agrees at 10 bases. Germline V gives CDR1 SNHLY, CDR2 FYNNEI. CDR3 size: 17 residues. With V trimmed by 5 bases and J by 0 bases, 4 bases remained unmatched. The CDR3 loop reads CASSPLAGDSGANVLTF. DNA of the CDR3: TGTGCCAGCAGTCCTCTAGCGGGAGACTCTGGGGCCAACGTCCTGACTTTC.

This clone has more than one count but fewer than ten. V is TRBV6-5 and J is TRBJ1-2; D gene uncertain. Trimming pared 4 bases from V and 8 bases from J, leaving 17 bases between. Looked up from germline, CDR1 is MNHEY and CDR2 is SVGAGI. The CDR3 is 14 amino acids. CDR3 sequence (DNA): TGTGCCAGCAGTTTGACGCCCGGTTCAGGCGGCTACACCTTC. Translating it yields CASSLTPGSGGYTF.

This chain links TRBV7-9 with TRBJ2-3, with TRBD1 matching over 8 bases. Germline assignment: CDR1 SEHNR and CDR2 FQNEAQ (reference sequence). Trimming took 6 bases from V and 5 from J; bases not matched to a gene: 4. This CDR3 is built from 13 residues. CDR3 in amino acids: CASSGQGVDTQYF. The CDR3, as DNA: TGTGCCAGCAGTGGACAGGGAGTAGATACGCAGTATTTT.

The genes are TRBV7-3 and TRBJ2-3; D ambiguous. Germline CDR1 SGHTA, CDR2 FQGTGA. Trimming left V 1 base short and J 4 bases short, with 6 bases between. The CDR3 is made up of 13 amino acids. The CDR3 bases are TGTGCCAGCAGCTTAATTTCTGCAGATACGCAGTATTTT. Amino acids: CASSLISADTQYF.

The chain carries TRBV6-1 and TRBJ1-4, with a possible D match to TRBD1 (5 bases). The CDR3 has 14 amino acids. Germline V gives CDR1 MNHNS, CDR2 SASEGT. V lost 0 bases and J lost 4, with 6 bases in between. The CDR3 loop reads CASSEAGLNEKLFF. The CDR3, as DNA: TGTGCCAGCAGTGAAGCGGGACTTAATGAAAAACTGTTTTTT.

J is TRBJ1-6 and V is TRBV30; a possible D gene is TRBD1 (5 bases). CDR1 is GTSNPN, CDR2 SVGIG, per germline (reference sequence). The CDR3 runs to 15 residues. V was cut by 3 bases and J by 10 bases, with 19 bases left in between. CDR3 amino acids: CAWRRSGGERSPLHF. For the CDR3, the DNA is TGTGCCTGGAGACGGTCCGGGGGAGAGAGATCACCCCTCCACTTT. The full variable domain, completed using reference TRBV30 and TRBJ1-6, is SQTIHQWPATLVQPVGSPLSLECTVEGTSNPNLYWYRQAAGRGLQLLFYSVGIGQISSEVPQNLSASRPQDRQFILSSKKLLLSDSGFYLCAWRRSGGERSPLHFGNGTRLTVT.

The chain is built from TRBV19 and TRBJ2-7; TRBD1 aligns across 12 bases. The V gene end was trimmed by 5 bases and the J gene end by 2 bases; junction bases not matched to a gene: 7. CDR3 size: 16 residues. Germline V lookup: CDR1 LNHDA, CDR2 SQIVND (reference sequence). As DNA, the CDR3 is TGTGCCAGTAGTTACCTCGGGACAGGGGGCACCTACGAGCAGTACTTC. It encodes CASSYLGTGGTYEQYF.

In this sample, this clone turned up a few times. The rearrangement uses TRBV5-4 and TRBJ2-5; 9 bases align to TRBD2. With 0 bases clipped from V and 1 base from J, the junction kept 4 bases outside the gene matches. The length of the CDR3 is 16 residues. CDR1 is SGHNT and CDR2 is YYREEE in the germline V gene (reference sequence). The CDR3: CASSLGGTSSQETQYF. CDR3 DNA sequence: TGTGCCAGCAGCTTGGGGGGGACTAGCAGCCAAGAGACCCAGTACTTC.

The chain couples TRBV18 to TRBJ2-2, with 8 nucleotides matching TRBD2. CDR3 length: 17 residues. Trimming cost V 1 base and J 1 base; bases outside gene matches: 5. Germline CDR1 and CDR2: KGHSH and LQKENI. As DNA, the CDR3 is TGTGCCAGCTCACCACGAGGAGCGGGGGTGAACACCGGGGAGCTGTTTTTT. Translated: CASSPRGAGVNTGELFF.

The chain is built from TRBV28 and TRBJ1-3; TRBD1 matches 7 bases. Germline lookup yields CDR1 MDHEN and CDR2 SYDVKM. The CDR3 totals 16 residues. V gave up 5 bases and J gave up 8 bases; unmatched junction bases: 15. CDR3 in amino acids: CASSRGTANWRDTIYF. The CDR3 DNA follows: TGTGCCAGCAGTCGGGGGACAGCTAATTGGCGGGACACCATATATTTT.

The V call is TRBV20-1, the J call TRBJ1-6, with 7 bases fitting TRBD1. J was trimmed by 5 bases and V by 3 bases; bases with no gene match: 16. This CDR3 has 18 residues. Germline V gene data show CDR1 as DFQATT and CDR2 as SNEGSKA (reference sequence). The CDR3 DNA sequence: TGCAGTGCTAGTGCTGTGTTCCGGGACAGCAACAATAATTCACCCCTCCACTTT. Translated: CSASAVFRDSNNNSPLHF.